This TCR beta chain derives from a study of blood T cells in healthy people across ages. Overall study results and limits: Relative to aged donors, long-lived donors carried more naive CD4+ cells and displayed higher diversity.

Next came a second PCR, run for about 6 to 11 cycles, which used a sample-barcoded 5' primer along with a J-beta primer mix. The template-switch adaptor, which had 12 random nucleotides, put a tag on each cDNA molecule. TCRdb analysed the 5' RACE reads with MiXCR anew, one entry per CDR3 protein. The table includes approximately 940,000 distinct CDR3 sequences, 48% detected once. CDR3 size: 15 residues. CDR1 is SGHDT, CDR2 YYEEEE, per germline. V dropped 2 bases and J dropped 7 bases, with 19 bases sitting between them. They isolated at least 7 million PBMCs from each sample. Regarding this clonotype: Its antigen is currently unknown.

This clonotype originated in a man aged 25-45 years in good health. The sequenced sample was blood. The chain uses TRBV5-6 and TRBJ2-7, with D tentatively TRBD1 (6 bases). As DNA, the CDR3 is TGTGCCAGCAGCTTAGCAACAGGGAGTATCAATGAGCAGTACTTC. It yields the protein CASSLATGSINEQYF.